This TCR beta chain was captured by sequencing in a study of blood T cells in healthy people across ages. Findings of the study overall: From one million sequenced T cells, diversity estimates were lower bounds. Age showed a roughly linear inverse relationship with TCR beta diversity per million T cells.

Total RNA was extracted at no less than 5.5 micrograms per sample. Germline CDR1 is DFQATT and CDR2 is SNEGSKA (reference sequence). This CDR3 is 14 amino acids long. V gave up 2 bases and J gave up 7 bases, with 15 bases separating them. Through a sample-barcoded 5' primer and a J-beta primer mix, a second PCR was run for roughly 6 to 11 cycles. A single record per CDR3 protein comes from TCRdb applying MiXCR to the 5' RACE reads. The sample yields 700,000 or so distinct CDR3 sequences, around a fifth seen once. In the case of this clonotype: Its specificity is not known.

The rearrangement uses TRBV20-1 and TRBJ1-5, with D possibly matching TRBD1 (6 bases). The TCR sequence derives from a man in his 70s in good health. The sequenced sample consisted of blood. CDR3: CSARRGASLQPQHF. CDR3 nucleotide sequence: TGCAGTGCTAGAAGGGGGGCCTCCCTCCAGCCCCAGCATTTT.